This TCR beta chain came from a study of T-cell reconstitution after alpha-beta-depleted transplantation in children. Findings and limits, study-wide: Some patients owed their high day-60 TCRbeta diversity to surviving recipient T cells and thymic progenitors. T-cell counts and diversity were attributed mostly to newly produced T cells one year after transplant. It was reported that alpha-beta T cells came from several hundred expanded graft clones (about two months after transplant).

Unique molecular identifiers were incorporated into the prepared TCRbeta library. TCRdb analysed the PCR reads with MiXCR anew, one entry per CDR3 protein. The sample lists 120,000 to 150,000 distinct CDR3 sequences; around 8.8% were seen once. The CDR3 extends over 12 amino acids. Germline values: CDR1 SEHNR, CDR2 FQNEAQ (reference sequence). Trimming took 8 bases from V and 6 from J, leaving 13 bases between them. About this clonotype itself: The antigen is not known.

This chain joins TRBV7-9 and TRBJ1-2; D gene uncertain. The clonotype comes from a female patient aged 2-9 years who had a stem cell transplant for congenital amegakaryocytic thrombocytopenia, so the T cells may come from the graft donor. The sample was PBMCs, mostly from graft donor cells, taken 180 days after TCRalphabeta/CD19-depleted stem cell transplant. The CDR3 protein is CASRLLRNGYTF. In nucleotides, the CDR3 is TGTGCCAGCCGCCTCTTACGCAATGGCTACACCTTC.